This TCR beta chain was sequenced in a study of cytomegalovirus exposure and HLA in healthy donors. Study-level points and caveats: High sensitivity and specificity were reportedly achieved when the classifier diagnosed cytomegalovirus status. Subsequent analysis found a tendency for first-cohort TCR clusters to co-occur within the 120 validation repertoires. Most TCR sequences were uncommon, yet certain public TCRs appeared in many donors. It was 150 to 200 TCR beta chains that were listed as cytomegalovirus-associated.

Clones were sequenced by immunoSEQ multiplex PCR, and TCRdb holds only the in-frame ones, with some missing. The repertoire holds 180,000 or so clones, with around 80% as singletons. This clone was seen a single time. The antigen remains unidentified. V dropped 4 bases and J dropped 4 bases, with 18 bases sitting between them. CDR3 size: 16 residues. From germline, CDR1 is SGHNT and CDR2 YYREEE (reference sequence). The chain is built from TRBV5-4 and TRBJ2-1; TRBD2 might be the D (7 bases). The sequence came from a woman aged 30 to 39 in good health and CMV-seropositive. Sequenced: PBMCs. The CDR3 reads CASSPTPGGVYNEQFF. The CDR3 DNA follows: TGTGCCAGCAGCCCCACCCCGGGGGGCGTATACAATGAGCAGTTCTTC. Drawing the rest from reference TRBV5-4 and TRBJ2-1, the complete variable domain is ETGVTQSPTHLIKTRGQQVTLRCSSQSGHNTVSWYQQALGQGPQFIFQYYREEENGRGNFPPRFSGLQFPNYSSELNVNALELDDSALYLCASSPTPGGVYNEQFFGPGTRLTVL.